This entry describes one TCR beta chain. From unsorted bulk tissue weighing roughly 19-32 mg, DNA and RNA were co-extracted. This sample stems from a study of tumor-infiltrating lymphocytes in primary liver carcinoma. Researchers generated TCR beta cDNA from approximately 500 ng of total RNA, relying on a constant-region primer. Sequencing libraries for TCR beta derived from three nested multiplex PCR rounds that used slightly modified ARM-PCR. Amplification in the first two PCR rounds was performed using TRBV1-TRBV30 forward primers and a C-beta reverse primer for around 10 cycles each. TCRdb fed the multiplex PCR reads into MiXCR, producing one record per CDR3 protein. The table lists more than 55,000 distinct CDR3 sequences, 65% to 80% of them singletons, with 57% in the top ten. In germline, CDR1 is SGHRS, CDR2 YFSETQ. The CDR3 has 14 amino acids. The V end was cut by 5 bases, the J end by 5 bases, with 16 bases between.

The sample consisted of liver tumor tissue from sampling region 2. Subset described: tumor region T2, inferior pole. This chain uses TRBV5-1 with TRBJ1-2; D perhaps matches TRBD1 (5 bases). The sequence was collected from a man aged 40-49 years with primary liver carcinoma and hepatitis B virus infection. DNA for the CDR3: TGCGCCAGCAGACGGGGGTTTATGGAGTATGGCTACACCTTC. It yields the protein CASRRGFMEYGYTF. The full variable domain, completed using reference TRBV5-1 and TRBJ1-2, is KAGVTQTPRYLIKTRGQQVTLSCSPISGHRSVSWYQQTPGQGLQFLFEYFSETQRNKGNFPGRFSGRQFSNSRSEMNVSTLELGDSALYLCASRRGFMEYGYTFGSGTRLTVV.